A selection of T cell receptor beta chains follows, all from one sample in a study of human T cells and chemical hapten exposure. TCRdb passed the RACE reads through MiXCR, listing each CDR3 protein once. Among 74,000 or so distinct CDR3 sequences, 10% were seen once, and the ten largest hold around 1.3%. The material was whole blood, obtained in connection with sensitization to the hapten diphenylcyclopropenone (DPC). The receptors originated from a woman in her forties or fifties with alopecia areata. Some clones in this sample may be carry-over from other donors' samples. Both conserved end residues are trimmed from each CDR3.

TRBV7-2,TRBJ2-5,ASSPWDTQETQY
TRBV4-2,TRBJ2-7,ASSFRGVGGSREQY
TRBV29-1,TRBJ2-7,SVVEFGSSGRGLEQY
TRBV20-1,TRBJ1-5,SARSLSGPSNQPQH
TRBV18,TRBJ1-1,ASSPRHMNTEAF
TRBV28,TRBJ1-6,ASSLVRSIDSPLH
TRBV11-2,TRBJ2-7,ASSQTSGPTYEQY
TRBV7-2,TRBJ2-7,ASSLARNEQY
TRBV7-2,TRBJ2-7,ASTFSAGNGEQY
TRBV24-1,TRBJ1-2,ATSVGGNYGYT